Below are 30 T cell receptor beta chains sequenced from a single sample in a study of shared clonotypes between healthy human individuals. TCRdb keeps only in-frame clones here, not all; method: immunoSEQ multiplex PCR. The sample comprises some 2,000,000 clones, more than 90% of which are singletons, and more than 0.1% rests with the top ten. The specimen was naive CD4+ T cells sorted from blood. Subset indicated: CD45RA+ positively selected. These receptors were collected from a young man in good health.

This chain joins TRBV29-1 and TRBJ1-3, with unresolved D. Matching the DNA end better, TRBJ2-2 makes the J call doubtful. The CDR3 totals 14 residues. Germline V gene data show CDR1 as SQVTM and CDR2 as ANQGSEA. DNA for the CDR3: TGCAGCGTTGGAAGACCCGAGAACACCGGGGAGCTGTTTTTT. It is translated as CSVGRPENTGELFF.

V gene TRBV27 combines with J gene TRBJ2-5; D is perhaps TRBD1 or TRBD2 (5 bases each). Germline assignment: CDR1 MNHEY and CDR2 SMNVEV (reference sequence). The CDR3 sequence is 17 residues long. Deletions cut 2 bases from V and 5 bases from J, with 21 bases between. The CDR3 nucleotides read TGTGCCAGCAGTTTAGCAGTCGGGGCCGGGGCACTGGAGACCCAGTACTTC. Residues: CASSLAVGAGALETQYF.

CDR3: CASSADYGPYNEQFF. DNA for the CDR3: TGTGCCAGCAGTGCCGACTACGGACCCTACAATGAGCAGTTCTTC. The rearrangement joins TRBV6-1 to TRBJ2-1, with a possible D match to TRBD2 (5 bases). Trimming removed 4 bases from V and 2 bases from J, with 12 bases in between. Germline lookup yields CDR1 MNHNS and CDR2 SASEGT. The CDR3 runs 15 residues.

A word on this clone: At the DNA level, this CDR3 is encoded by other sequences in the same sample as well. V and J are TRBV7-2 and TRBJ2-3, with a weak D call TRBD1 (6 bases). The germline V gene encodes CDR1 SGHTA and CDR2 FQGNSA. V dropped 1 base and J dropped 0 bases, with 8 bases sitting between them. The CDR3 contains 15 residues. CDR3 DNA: TGTGCCAGCAGCTTAGGGGGGCTTAGCACAGATACGCAGTATTTT. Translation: CASSLGGLSTDTQYF.

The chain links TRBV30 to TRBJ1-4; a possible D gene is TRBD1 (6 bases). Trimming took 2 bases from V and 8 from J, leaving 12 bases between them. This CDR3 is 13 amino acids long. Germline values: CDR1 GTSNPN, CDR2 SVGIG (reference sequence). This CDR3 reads CAWSRTGWEKLFF. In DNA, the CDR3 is TGTGCCTGGAGTCGTACAGGGTGGGAAAAACTGTTTTTT.

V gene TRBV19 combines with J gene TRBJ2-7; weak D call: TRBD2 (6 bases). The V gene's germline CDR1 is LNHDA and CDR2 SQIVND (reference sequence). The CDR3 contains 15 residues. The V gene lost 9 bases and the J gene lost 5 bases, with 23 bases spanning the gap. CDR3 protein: CARIPGRGCSNEQYF. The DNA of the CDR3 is TGTGCCAGAATTCCCGGGCGGGGTTGCAGTAACGAGCAGTACTTC.

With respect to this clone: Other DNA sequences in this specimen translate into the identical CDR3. The CDR3 region is CASSMGPSYEQYF. In nucleotides, the CDR3 is TGTGCCAGTAGTATGGGACCCTCCTACGAGCAGTACTTC. The J gene is TRBJ2-7, the V gene TRBV19; the D call may be TRBD1 or TRBD2 (5 bases each). This CDR3 contains 13 residues. Germline CDR1 is LNHDA and CDR2 is SQIVND (reference sequence). Trimming took off 3 bases at V and 0 bases at J, with 6 bases between the two ends.

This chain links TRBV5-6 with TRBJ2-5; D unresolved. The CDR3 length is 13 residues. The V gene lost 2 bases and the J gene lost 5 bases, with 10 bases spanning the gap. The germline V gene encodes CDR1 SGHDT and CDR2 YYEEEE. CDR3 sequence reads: CASSFGNAETQYF. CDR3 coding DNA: TGTGCCAGCAGCTTCGGAAACGCGGAGACCCAGTACTTC.

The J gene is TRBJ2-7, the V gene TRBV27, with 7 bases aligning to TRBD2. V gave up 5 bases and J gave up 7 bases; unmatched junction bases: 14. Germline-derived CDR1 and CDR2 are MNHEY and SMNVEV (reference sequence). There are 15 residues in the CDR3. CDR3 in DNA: TGTGCCAGCAGTGTCGACTGGGGCGGGGGTTGGGAGCAGTACTTC. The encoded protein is CASSVDWGGGWEQYF.

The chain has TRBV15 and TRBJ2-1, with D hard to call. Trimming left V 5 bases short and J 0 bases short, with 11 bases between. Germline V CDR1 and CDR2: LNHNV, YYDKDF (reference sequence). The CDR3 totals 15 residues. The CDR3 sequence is CATSGRKSSYNEQFF. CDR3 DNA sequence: TGTGCCACCAGCGGGCGTAAAAGCTCCTACAATGAGCAGTTCTTC.

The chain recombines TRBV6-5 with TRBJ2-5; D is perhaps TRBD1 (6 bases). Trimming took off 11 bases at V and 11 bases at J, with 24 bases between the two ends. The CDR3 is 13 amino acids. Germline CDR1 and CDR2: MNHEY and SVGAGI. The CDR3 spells CASGGPAPGEQYF. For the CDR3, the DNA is TGTGCCTCCGGCGGCCCGGCTCCAGGGGAGCAGTACTTC.

CDR3 nucleotide sequence: TGTGCCAGCAGCAAACGTAAGTCCCCCCGGCAGTTCTTC. Translating gives CASSKRKSPRQFF. The chain employs TRBV21-1 and TRBJ2-1. TRBV21-1 is reported as a pseudogene. This CDR3 is 13 amino acids long.

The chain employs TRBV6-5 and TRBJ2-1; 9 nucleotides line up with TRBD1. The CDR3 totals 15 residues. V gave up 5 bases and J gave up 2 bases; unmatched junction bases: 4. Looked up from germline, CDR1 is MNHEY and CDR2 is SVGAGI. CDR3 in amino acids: CASSPGTGPYNEQFF. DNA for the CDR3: TGTGCCAGCAGTCCCGGGACAGGGCCCTACAATGAGCAGTTCTTC.

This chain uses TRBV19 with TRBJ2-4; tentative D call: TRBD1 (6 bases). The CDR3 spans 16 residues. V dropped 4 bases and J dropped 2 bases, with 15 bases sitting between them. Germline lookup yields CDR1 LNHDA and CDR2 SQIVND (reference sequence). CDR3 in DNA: TGTGCCAGTAGTAAGTCCCGGGACACTTCCAAAAACATTCAGTACTTC. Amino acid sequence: CASSKSRDTSKNIQYF.

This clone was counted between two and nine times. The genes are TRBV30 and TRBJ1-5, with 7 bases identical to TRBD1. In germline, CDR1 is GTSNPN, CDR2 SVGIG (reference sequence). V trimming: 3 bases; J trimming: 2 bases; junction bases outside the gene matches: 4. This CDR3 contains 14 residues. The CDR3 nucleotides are TGTGCCTGGAGAAACAGGGGAGGCAATCAGCCCCAGCATTTT. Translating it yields CAWRNRGGNQPQHF.

The CDR3: CASSAEYTEAFF. CDR3 nucleotides: TGTGCCAGCAGTGCCGAGTACACTGAAGCTTTCTTT. The genes are TRBV2 and TRBJ1-1, with D hard to call. Trimming cost V 4 bases and J 3 bases, with 6 bases left between them. The CDR3 contains 12 residues. Germline lookup yields CDR1 SNHLY and CDR2 FYNNEI.

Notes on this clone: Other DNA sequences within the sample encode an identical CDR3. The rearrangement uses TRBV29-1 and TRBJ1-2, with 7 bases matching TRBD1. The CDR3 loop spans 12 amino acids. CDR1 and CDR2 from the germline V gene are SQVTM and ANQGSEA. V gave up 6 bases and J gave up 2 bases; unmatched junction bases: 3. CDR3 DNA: TGCAGCGTCGGACAGGCCAACTATGGCTACACCTTC. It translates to CSVGQANYGYTF.

This chain's CDR3 is CASSPRQGFNSPLHF. As DNA, the CDR3 is TGTGCCAGCAGTCCCCGACAGGGTTTCAATTCACCCCTCCACTTT. The chain combines TRBV27 with TRBJ1-6; 7 positions agree with TRBD1. V shed 5 bases and J 7 bases; nucleotides not matched to a gene: 8. The germline CDR1 and CDR2 sequences are MNHEY and SMNVEV (reference sequence). The CDR3 length is 15 residues.

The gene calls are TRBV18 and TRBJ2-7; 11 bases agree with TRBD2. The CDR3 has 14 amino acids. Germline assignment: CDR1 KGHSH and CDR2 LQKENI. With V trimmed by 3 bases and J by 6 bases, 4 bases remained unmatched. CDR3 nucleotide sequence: TGTGCCAGCTCACCGACTAGCGGGGAATTCGAGCAGTACTTC. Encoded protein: CASSPTSGEFEQYF.

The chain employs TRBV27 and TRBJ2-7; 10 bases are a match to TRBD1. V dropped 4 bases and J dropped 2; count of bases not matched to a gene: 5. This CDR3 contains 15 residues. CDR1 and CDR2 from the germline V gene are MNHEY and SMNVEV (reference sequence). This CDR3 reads CASSSRDRGAYEQYF. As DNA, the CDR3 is TGTGCCAGCAGTTCCCGGGACAGGGGAGCCTACGAGCAGTACTTC.

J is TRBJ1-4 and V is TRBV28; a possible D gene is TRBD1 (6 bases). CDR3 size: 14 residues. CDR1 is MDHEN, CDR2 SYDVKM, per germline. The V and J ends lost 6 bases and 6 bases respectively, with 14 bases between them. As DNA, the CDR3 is TGTGCCAGCAGCCTAAGGTGGACAGATGAAAAACTGTTTTTT. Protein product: CASSLRWTDEKLFF.

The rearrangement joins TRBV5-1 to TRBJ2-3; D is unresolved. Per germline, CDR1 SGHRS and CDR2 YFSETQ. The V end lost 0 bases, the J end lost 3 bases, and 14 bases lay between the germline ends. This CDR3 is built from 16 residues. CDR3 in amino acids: CASSLAETLLTDTQYF. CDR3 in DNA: TGCGCCAGCAGCTTGGCCGAGACACTCCTAACAGATACGCAGTATTTT. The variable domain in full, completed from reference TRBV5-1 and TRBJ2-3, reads KAGVTQTPRYLIKTRGQQVTLSCSPISGHRSVSWYQQTPGQGLQFLFEYFSETQRNKGNFPGRFSGRQFSNSRSEMNVSTLELGDSALYLCASSLAETLLTDTQYFGPGTRLTVL.

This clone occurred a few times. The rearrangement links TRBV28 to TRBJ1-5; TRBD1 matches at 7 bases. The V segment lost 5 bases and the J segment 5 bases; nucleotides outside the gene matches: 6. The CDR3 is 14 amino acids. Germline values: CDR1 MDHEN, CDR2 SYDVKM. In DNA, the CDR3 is TGTGCCAGCAGTCCGGGACAGCAATATCAGCCCCAGCATTTT. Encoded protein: CASSPGQQYQPQHF. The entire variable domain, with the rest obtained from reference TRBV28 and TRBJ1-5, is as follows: DVKVTQSSRYLVKRTGEKVFLECVQDMDHENMFWYRQDPGLGLRLIYFSYDVKMKEKGDIPEGYSVSREKKERFSLILESASTNQTSMYLCASSPGQQYQPQHFGDGTRLSIL.

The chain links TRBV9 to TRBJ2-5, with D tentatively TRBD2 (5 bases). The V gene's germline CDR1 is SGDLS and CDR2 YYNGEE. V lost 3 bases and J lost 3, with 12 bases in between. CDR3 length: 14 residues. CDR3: CASSGSSGEETQYF. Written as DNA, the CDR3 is TGTGCCAGCAGCGGCAGCTCCGGGGAAGAGACCCAGTACTTC.

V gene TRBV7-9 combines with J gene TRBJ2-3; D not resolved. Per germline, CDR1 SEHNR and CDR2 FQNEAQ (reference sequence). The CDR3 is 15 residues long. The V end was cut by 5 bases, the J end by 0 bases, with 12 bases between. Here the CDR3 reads CASSQRTVSTDTQYF. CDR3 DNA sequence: TGTGCCAGCAGCCAGAGGACCGTCAGCACAGATACGCAGTATTTT.

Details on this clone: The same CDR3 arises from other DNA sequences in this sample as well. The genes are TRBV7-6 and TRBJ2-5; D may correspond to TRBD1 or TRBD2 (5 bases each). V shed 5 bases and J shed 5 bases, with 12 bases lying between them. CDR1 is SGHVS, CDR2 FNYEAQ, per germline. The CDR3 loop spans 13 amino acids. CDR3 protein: CASSPGTTETQYF. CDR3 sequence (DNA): TGTGCCAGCAGCCCGGGGACGACGGAGACCCAGTACTTC.

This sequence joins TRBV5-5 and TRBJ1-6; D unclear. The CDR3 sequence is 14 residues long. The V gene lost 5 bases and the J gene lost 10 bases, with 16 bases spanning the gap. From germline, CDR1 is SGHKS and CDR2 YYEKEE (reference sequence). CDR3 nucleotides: TGTGCCAGCAGACTCCCCCCCGATAGCTCACCCCTCCACTTT. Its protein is CASRLPPDSSPLHF.

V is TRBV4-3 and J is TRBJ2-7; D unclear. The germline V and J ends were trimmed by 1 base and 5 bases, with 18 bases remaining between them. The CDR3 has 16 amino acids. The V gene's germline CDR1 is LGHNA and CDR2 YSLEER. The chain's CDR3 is CASSQGVGNSGHEQYF. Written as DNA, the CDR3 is TGCGCCAGCAGCCAAGGGGTGGGAAACTCAGGCCACGAGCAGTACTTC.

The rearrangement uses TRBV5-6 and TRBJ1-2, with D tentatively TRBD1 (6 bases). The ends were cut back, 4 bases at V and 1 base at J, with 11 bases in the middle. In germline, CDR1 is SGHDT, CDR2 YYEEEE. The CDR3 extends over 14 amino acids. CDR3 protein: CASSRRTVNYGYTF. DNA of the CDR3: TGTGCCAGCAGCCGAAGGACAGTTAACTATGGCTACACCTTC.

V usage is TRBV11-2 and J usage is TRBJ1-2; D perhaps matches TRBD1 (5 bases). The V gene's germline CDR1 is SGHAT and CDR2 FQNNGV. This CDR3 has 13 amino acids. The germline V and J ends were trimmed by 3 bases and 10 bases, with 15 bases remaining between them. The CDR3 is CASSFGASEAYTF. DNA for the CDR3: TGTGCCAGCAGCTTTGGGGCCTCTGAGGCCTACACCTTC.